This TCR beta chain derives from a study of CD8+ T cells in alopecia areata (dated 2018 in TCRdb). About the study as a whole: Treated patients were enrolled in an open-label pilot trial of oral tofacitinib, 5 to 10 mg twice daily, for moderate-to-severe alopecia areata. Tofacitinib was given for 6 to 18 months, followed by 6 months of follow-up off drug to assess delayed response and recurrence. The SALT score, which quantifies the percentage of affected scalp surface area, was used to measure disease severity in treated patients. In both human patients and the C3H/HeJ mouse model, the study applied high-throughput TCRbeta sequencing to look at T cell clonal expansion in alopecia areata. In humans, TCRbeta sequencing was performed on scalp tissue and on sorted CD4+ and CD8+ peripheral blood T cells from healthy controls and from patients with patchy or totalis/universalis alopecia areata. Patients on tofacitinib were biopsied at baseline and after 4 and 24 weeks of treatment, and several of the patients also had a later scalp biopsy. Clonality in the scalp was compared among normal scalp (n=4), patchy alopecia areata scalp (n=8), and alopecia totalis/universalis scalp (n=8). RNA was obtained with the PAXgene miRNA kit for fixed scalp, the miRNeasy kit for PBMCs, and the RNeasy kit for mouse skin. immunoSEQ multiplex PCR using 35 Vbeta forward primers and 13 Jbeta reverse primers was used to amplify TCRbeta CDR3 regions.

The germline V gene provides CDR1 KGHSH and CDR2 LQKENI. V is cut by 3 bases and J by 8 bases, and the space between the germline ends is 10 bases. Counted from cysteine to phenylalanine, this CDR3 has 13 amino acids. The entry retains the CDR3 DNA only, 39 bases that are in frame from base 1. What the research found in general, with its limitations: Many expanded lesional clones persisted in scalp and blood during tofacitinib treatment, which may partly explain relapse after stopping treatment. Shared TCR sequences between patients were less evident than in mice, which may be partly attributable to HLA diversity in the patient population. Because the treated cohort was small and had just a single nonresponder, larger studies are needed to establish links between baseline CD8+ expansion and response. Unlike mouse skin, where gammadelta T cells dominate, normal human skin contains resident alphabeta T cells that get sequenced too, which complicates analysis of the scalp TCR repertoire. Lesional scalp, especially in alopecia totalis/universalis, showed higher clonality and more expanded CD8+ clones than normal scalp, suggesting antigenic drive. With tofacitinib, both scalp clonality and the number of expanded CD8+ clones among the top 100 scalp clones went down significantly.

This specimen's treatment or condition label, per the study, means: oral pan-JAK inhibitor, 5-10 mg twice daily. Lesional scalp punch biopsies and peripheral blood were collected from alopecia areata patients. PBMCs were isolated by density centrifugation and stained for CD3, CD4 and CD8, after which CD4+ and CD8+ T cells were sorted on a FACSAria. The library was generated by the immunoSEQ multiplex PCR assay. For TCR sequencing, RNA was extracted from every sample and reverse transcribed into cDNA to serve as template. First-strand cDNA was synthesized with SuperScript III using a 2:1 mix of oligo-dT and random hexamers. A synthetic immune receptor repertoire was used to gauge amplification bias, and whatever bias remained was removed computationally. The source study handled its data this way. After raw reads were preprocessed to remove errors, the CDR3 was defined following IMGT conventions as running from the conserved cysteine to phenylalanine. Clonality was computed by normalizing Shannon entropy by log2 of the number of productive unique TCRs and subtracting the result from 1. Scalp TCRbeta sequences were cross-referenced with sorted blood CD4 and CD8 repertoires so that the CD4 or CD8 identity of scalp clones could be inferred. Drawn from immuneACCESS, this table holds only the in-frame rearrangements with V and J called that TCRdb kept. Clones are partly lost; checked studies trace under half to an unresolved V gene and leave the rest unexplained. The V and J calls and clone size were taken over from that table, and D and trimming were inferred from the DNA. In this sample the table shows fewer than 250,000 clones, roughly two fifths of which occur a single time. The top ten clonotypes cover over 2.5% of the sample.

Note on this clone: The specificity of this receptor is unknown. The record has no base qualities; no much larger clone is one base away.

This sequence was found in a human donor with alopecia areata. The starting material was CD4+ T cells sorted from blood, obtained at approximately week 39, from a patient treated with tofacitinib. The rearrangement combines TRBV18 with TRBJ1-4; no D gene is confidently identified. The sequence in DNA is TGTGCCAGCTCACCCCCGGGAGGAGAAAAACTGTTTTTT. It is translated as CASSPPGGEKLFF.